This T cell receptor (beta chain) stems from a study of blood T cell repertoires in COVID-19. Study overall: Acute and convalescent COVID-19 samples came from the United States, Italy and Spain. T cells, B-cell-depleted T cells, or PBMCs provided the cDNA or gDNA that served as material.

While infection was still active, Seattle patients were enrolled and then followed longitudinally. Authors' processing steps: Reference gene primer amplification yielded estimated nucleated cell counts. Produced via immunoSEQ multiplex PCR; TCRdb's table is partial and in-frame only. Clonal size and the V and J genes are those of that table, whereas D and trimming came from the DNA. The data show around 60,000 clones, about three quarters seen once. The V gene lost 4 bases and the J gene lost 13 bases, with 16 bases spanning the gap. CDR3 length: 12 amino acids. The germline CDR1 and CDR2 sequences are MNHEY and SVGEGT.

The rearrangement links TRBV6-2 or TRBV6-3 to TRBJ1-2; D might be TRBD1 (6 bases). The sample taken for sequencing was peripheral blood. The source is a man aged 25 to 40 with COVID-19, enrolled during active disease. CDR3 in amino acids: CASSWAHRDLTF. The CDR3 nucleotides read TGTGCCAGCAGTTGGGCGCACAGGGATCTCACCTTC.